Listed below are T cell receptor beta chains from one sample, sequenced in a study of blood T cell repertoires in COVID-19. TCRdb keeps only in-frame clones here, not all; method: immunoSEQ multiplex PCR. The profile covers more than 55,000 clones, with 82% appearing a single time and over 7.5% taken by the ten largest. The specimen was peripheral blood. These receptors were taken from a woman older than 75 with acute or convalescent COVID-19. Both conserved end residues are part of each CDR3. The D gene is left open where the match is weak. Expanded clones get a size class; other rows say once, few or many, or leave the size out.

>.|TRBJ2-7|.|TRBV5-6
TGTGCCAGCACCCTGCAGGACTACGAGCAGTACTTC
CASTLQDYEQYF
>.|TRBJ2-7|.|TRBV14
TGTGCCAGCAGCCAAGTACGGGGCGAGCAGTACTTC
CASSQVRGEQYF
>TRBD2|TRBJ2-1|.|TRBV10-1
TGCGCCAGCAGTGAGTCCTCAAGCACGGGGGGTTTGTTCTTC
CASSESSSTGGLFF
>.|TRBJ1-2|medium-sized|TRBV9
TGTGCCAGCAGCCCCCCGGCGGGTGATGGCTACACCTTC
CASSPPAGDGYTF
>.|TRBJ2-7|.|TRBV4-1
TGCGCCAGCAGCCAAGATTATGGCAGGCCTTACGAGCAGTACTTC
CASSQDYGRPYEQYF
>.|TRBJ2-5|.|TRBV12-3/TRBV12-4
TGTGCCAGCAGTTGGCAGGCCCAAGAGACCCAGTACTTC
CASSWQAQETQYF
>.|TRBJ2-3|.|TRBV2
TGTGCCAGCAGTGACAGGGGTAGCACAGATACGCAGTATTTT
CASSDRGSTDTQYF
>TRBD1|TRBJ1-1|.|TRBV5-1
TGCGCCAGCAGCTCGGGGGCAGGGGGCCCCAACTTTAATATGAACACTGAAGCTTTCTTT
CASSSGAGGPNFNMNTEAFF
>.|TRBJ1-6|few|TRBV11-2
TGTGCCAGCAGGACGGACTGGCTTTCACCCCTCCACTTT
CASRTDWLSPLHF
>.|TRBJ2-3|few|TRBV7-7
TGTGCTAGCAGCCCGGACAGAGATACGCAGTATTTT
CASSPDRDTQYF
>.|TRBJ1-5|.|TRBV19
TGTGCCAGTAGTTCCGGGAGGCCCGGTTCGAATCAGCCCCAGCATTTT
CASSSGRPGSNQPQHF
>.|TRBJ2-1|.|TRBV7-8
TGTGCCAGCAGCTTAGTGGGCATTTACAATGAGCAGTTCTTC
CASSLVGIYNEQFF
>.|TRBJ1-1|.|TRBV7-8
TGTGCCAGCAGCTTATCGACAGGAGTCACTGAAGCTTTCTTT
CASSLSTGVTEAFF
>.|TRBJ2-7|.|TRBV10-3
TGTGCCATCAGTGAGTCATTAGGACAATTTGGCGAGCAGTACTTC
CAISESLGQFGEQYF
>.|TRBJ2-7|.|TRBV7-9
TGTGCCAGCAGCTTAGCCCAGGGGAGCAACGAGCAGTACTTC
CASSLAQGSNEQYF
>TRBD1|TRBJ2-4|.|TRBV6-1
TGTGCCAGCAGTGTCTCCGGGACAGCCTCGAAAAACATTCAGTACTTC
CASSVSGTASKNIQYF
>.|TRBJ1-1|few|TRBV7-9
TGTGCCAGCTCACTCACCTCTACCTACACTGAAGCTTTCTTT
CASSLTSTYTEAFF
>TRBD1|TRBJ2-7|.|TRBV11-2
TGTGCCAGCAGCCCCGATGGACAGGGTTATTTCTACGAGCAGTACTTC
CASSPDGQGYFYEQYF
>.|TRBJ1-6|.|TRBV3-1/TRBV3-2
TGTGCCAGCAGCCAGAACAGGGCAGGTAATTCACCCCTCCACTTT
CASSQNRAGNSPLHF
>TRBD1|TRBJ1-3|.|TRBV7-9
TGTGCCAGCAGCTTACCCTACAGGGGGCGATTGGGATCTGGAAACACCATATATTTT
CASSLPYRGRLGSGNTIYF
>TRBD2|TRBJ2-3|.|TRBV10-1
TGCGCCAGCAGTGAGTCAAGGACTAGCGGGTCTAGCACAGATACGCAGTATTTT
CASSESRTSGSSTDTQYF
>TRBD1|TRBJ1-5|.|TRBV4-1
TGCGCCAGCAGCCACCCCGGACAGGGAGTGAGCCGGCATTTT
CASSHPGQGVSRHF
>TRBD2|TRBJ2-1|.|TRBV5-1
TGCGCCAGCAGCTTGAGGCCTAGCGGGTACAATGAGCAGTTCTTC
CASSLRPSGYNEQFF
>.|TRBJ2-1|.|TRBV10-3
TGTGCCATCGGGAGAGACGGATACAATGAGCAGTTCTTC
CAIGRDGYNEQFF
>TRBD1|TRBJ1-2|.|TRBV5-4
TGTGCCAGCAGCTGGGGCGGGACAGCTAACTATGGCTACACCTTC
CASSWGGTANYGYTF